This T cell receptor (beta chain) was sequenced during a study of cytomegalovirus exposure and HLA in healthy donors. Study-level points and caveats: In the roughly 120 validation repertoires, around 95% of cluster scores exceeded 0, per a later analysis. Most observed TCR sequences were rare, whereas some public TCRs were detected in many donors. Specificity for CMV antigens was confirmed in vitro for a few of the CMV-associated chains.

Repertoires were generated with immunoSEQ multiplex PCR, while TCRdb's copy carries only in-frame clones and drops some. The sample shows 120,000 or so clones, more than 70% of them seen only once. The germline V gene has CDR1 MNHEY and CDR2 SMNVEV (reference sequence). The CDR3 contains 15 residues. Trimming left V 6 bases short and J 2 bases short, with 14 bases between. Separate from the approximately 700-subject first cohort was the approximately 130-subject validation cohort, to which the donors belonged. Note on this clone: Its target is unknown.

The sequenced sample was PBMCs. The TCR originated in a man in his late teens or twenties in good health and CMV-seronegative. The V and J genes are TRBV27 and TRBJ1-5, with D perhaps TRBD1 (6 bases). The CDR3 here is CASSAAGARNQPQHF. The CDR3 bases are TGTGCCAGCAGCGCCGCGGGGGCACGCAATCAGCCCCAGCATTTT.